This TCR beta chain was captured in a study of T-cell memory formation after mild COVID-19. The study's findings and limits: Nothing showed for sure that second-wave clones peaking on day 37 were SARS-CoV-2 specific. Those CD4+ clones that contracted were mainly in CM and EM (CD8+ ones in EMRA).

This CDR3 comprises 16 residues. The V gene end was trimmed by 0 bases and the J gene end by 0 bases; junction bases not matched to a gene: 2. CDR1 is LGHNA and CDR2 is YSLEER in the germline V gene. Via MiXCR, TCRdb re-called the 5' RACE reads, giving one row per CDR3 protein. The sample holds about 390,000 distinct CDR3 sequences, approximately 15% seen once. Comment on this clonotype: What it binds is unknown.

The sample comprised PBMCs or a T cell subset sorted from them (not recorded which). The chain employs TRBV4-3 and TRBJ2-1, with 7 bases that match TRBD2. The sequence was obtained from a man younger than 35 who had mild COVID-19 (a few samples of this study predate the infection). Cell type and time point are not known. CDR3 bases: TGCGCCAGCAGCCAAGATTCGGGGGGCTCCTACAATGAGCAGTTCTTC. Translating it yields CASSQDSGGSYNEQFF.